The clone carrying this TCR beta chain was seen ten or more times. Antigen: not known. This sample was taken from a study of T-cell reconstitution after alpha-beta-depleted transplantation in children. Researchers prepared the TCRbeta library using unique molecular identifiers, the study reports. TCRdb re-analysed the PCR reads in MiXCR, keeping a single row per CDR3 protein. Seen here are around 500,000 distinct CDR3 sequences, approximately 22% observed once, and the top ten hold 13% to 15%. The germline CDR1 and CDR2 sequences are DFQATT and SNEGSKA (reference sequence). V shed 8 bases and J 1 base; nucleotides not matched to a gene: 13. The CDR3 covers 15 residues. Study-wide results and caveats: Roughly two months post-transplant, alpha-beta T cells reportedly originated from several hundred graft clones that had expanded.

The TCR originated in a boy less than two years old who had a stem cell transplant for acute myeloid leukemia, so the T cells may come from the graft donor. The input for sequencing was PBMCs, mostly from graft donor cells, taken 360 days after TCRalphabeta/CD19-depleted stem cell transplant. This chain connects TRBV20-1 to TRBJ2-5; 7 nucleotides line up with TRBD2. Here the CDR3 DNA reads TGCAGTCCCCGGGACGGAGCGGGGATCCAAGAGACCCAGTACTTC. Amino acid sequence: CSPRDGAGIQETQYF.